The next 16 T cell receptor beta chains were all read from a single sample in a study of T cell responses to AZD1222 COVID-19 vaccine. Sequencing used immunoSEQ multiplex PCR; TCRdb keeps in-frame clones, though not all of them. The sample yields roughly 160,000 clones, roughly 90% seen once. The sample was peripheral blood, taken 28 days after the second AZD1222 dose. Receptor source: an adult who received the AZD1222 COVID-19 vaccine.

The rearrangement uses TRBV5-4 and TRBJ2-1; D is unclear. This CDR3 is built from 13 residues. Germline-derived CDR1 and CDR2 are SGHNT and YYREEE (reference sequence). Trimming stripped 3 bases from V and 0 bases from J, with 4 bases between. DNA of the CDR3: TGTGCCAGCAGCTCTTACTCCTACAATGAGCAGTTCTTC. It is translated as CASSSYSYNEQFF.

The chain's CDR3 is CASSWGGQVNEKLFF. The CDR3 nucleotides read TGTGCCAGCAGCTGGGGGGGACAGGTGAATGAAAAACTGTTTTTT. The chain combines TRBV5-5 with TRBJ1-4, with TRBD1 identical over 8 bases. This CDR3 is built from 15 residues. Germline V gene lookup returns CDR1 SGHKS and CDR2 YYEKEE (reference sequence). The V gene end was trimmed by 3 bases and the J gene end by 5 bases; junction bases not matched to a gene: 6.

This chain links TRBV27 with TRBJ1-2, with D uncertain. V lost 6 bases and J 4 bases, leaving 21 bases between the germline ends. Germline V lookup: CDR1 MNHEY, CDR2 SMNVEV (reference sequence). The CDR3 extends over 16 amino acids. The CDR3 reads CASSLTFRQLGYGYTF. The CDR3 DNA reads TGTGCCAGCAGCCTGACGTTCAGACAACTCGGCTATGGCTACACCTTC.

CDR3 nucleotide sequence: TGTGCCATCCGGCCCAGGGGGCAGGTAACCGGGGAGCTGTTTTTT. It encodes CAIRPRGQVTGELFF. The chain joins TRBV6-5 to TRBJ2-2; 8 positions match TRBD1. Trimming took 10 bases from V and 5 from J; bases not matched to a gene: 12. The germline gives CDR1 MNHEY, CDR2 SVGAGI. The CDR3 extends over 15 amino acids.

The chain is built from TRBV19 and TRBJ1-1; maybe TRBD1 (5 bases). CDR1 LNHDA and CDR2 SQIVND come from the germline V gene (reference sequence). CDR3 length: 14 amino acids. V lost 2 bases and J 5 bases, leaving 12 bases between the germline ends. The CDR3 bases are TGTGCCAGTAGTATAATGGGGGGGGGTACTGAAGCTTTCTTT. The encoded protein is CASSIMGGGTEAFF.

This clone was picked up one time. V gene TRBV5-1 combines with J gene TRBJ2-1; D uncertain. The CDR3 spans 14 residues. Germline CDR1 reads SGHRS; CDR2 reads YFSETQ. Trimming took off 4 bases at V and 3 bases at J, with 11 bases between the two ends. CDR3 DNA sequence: TGCGCCAGCAGCGCAGACCTCAACTACAATGAGCAGTTCTTC. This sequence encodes CASSADLNYNEQFF. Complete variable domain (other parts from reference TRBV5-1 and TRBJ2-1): KAGVTQTPRYLIKTRGQQVTLSCSPISGHRSVSWYQQTPGQGLQFLFEYFSETQRNKGNFPGRFSGRQFSNSRSEMNVSTLELGDSALYLCASSADLNYNEQFFGPGTRLTVL.

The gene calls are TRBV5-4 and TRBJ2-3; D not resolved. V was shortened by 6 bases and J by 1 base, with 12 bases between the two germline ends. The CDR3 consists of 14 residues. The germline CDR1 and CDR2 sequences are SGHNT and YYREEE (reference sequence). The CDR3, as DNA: TGTGCCAGCACCGTGACTGGGCGCACAGATACGCAGTATTTT. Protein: CASTVTGRTDTQYF.

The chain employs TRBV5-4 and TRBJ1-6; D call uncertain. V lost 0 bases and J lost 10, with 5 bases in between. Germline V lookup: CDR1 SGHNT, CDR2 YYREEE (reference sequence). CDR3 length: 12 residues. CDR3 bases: TGTGCCAGCAGCTTGGAGGGCTCACCCCTCCACTTT. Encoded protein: CASSLEGSPLHF.

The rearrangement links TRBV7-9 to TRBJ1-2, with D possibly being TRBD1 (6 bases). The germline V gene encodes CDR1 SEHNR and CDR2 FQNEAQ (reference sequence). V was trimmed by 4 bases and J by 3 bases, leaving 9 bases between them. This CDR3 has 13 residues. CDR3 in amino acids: CASSSRTDYGYTF. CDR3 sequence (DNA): TGTGCCAGCAGCTCTCGGACAGACTATGGCTACACCTTC.

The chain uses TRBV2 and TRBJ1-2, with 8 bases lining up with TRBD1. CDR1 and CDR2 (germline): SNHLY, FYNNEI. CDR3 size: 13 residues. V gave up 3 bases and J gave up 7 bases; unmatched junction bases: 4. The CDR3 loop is CASSDRGLIGYTF. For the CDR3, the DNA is TGTGCCAGCAGTGACAGGGGGCTTATTGGCTACACCTTC.

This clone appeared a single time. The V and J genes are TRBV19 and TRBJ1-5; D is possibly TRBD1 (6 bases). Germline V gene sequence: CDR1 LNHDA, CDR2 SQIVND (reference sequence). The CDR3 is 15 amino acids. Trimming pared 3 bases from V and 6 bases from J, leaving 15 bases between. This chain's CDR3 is CASSMGRGGSQPQHF. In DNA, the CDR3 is TGTGCCAGTAGTATGGGCAGGGGAGGGAGTCAGCCCCAGCATTTT.

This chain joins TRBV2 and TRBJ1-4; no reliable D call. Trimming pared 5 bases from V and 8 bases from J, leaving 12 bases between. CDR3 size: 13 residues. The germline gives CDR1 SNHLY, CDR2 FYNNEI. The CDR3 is CASSTGSGEKLFF. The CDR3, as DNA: TGTGCCAGCAGTACTGGAAGCGGCGAAAAACTGTTTTTT.

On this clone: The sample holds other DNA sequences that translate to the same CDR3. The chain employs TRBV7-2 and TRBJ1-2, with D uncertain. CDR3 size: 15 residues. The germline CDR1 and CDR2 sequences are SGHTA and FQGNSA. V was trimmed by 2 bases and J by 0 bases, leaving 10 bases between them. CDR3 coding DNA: TGTGCCAGCAGCTTAAGGGAAGCTACTAACTATGGCTACACCTTC. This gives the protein CASSLREATNYGYTF.

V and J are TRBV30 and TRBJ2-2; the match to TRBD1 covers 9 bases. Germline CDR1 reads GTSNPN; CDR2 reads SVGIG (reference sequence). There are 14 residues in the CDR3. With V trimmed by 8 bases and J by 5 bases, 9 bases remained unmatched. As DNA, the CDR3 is TGTGCCCTTACTCTACAGGGGGCAACCGGGGAGCTGTTTTTT. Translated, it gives CALTLQGATGELFF.

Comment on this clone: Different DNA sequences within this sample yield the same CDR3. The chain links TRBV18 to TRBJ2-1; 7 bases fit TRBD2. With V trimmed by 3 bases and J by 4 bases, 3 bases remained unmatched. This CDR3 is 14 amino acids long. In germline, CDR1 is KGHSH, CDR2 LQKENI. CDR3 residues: CASSPGLSYNEQFF. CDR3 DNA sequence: TGTGCCAGCTCACCGGGACTATCGTACAATGAGCAGTTCTTC.

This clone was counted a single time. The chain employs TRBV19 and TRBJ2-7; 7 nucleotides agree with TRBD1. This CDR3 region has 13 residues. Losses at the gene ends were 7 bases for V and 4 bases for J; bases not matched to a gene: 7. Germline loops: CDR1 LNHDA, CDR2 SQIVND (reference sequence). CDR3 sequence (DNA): TGTGCCAGTACCCGGACAGGAACTTACGAGCAGTACTTC. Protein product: CASTRTGTYEQYF.